The 32 T cell receptor beta chains in this list originate from one sample, sequenced in a study of a mutant IDH1 vaccine in newly diagnosed glioma. Data came from immunoSEQ multiplex PCR; TCRdb stores just in-frame clones and leaves some out. The table records approximately 50,000 clones, just under 80% of them present only once. For these TCRs, the target antigens are not known. Noted time point: week 5, during vaccination. A 20-mer mutant IDH1 peptide at 300 ug was injected subcutaneously with topical imiquimod. The sequences come from PBMCs, collected from a glioma patient whose treatment included an IDH1 peptide vaccine. Receptor source: a man in his fifties or sixties with glioma.

The chain has TRBV6-5 and TRBJ2-1, with TRBD1 as a possible D gene (5 bases). The germline V gene has CDR1 MNHEY and CDR2 SVGAGI. The CDR3 is 14 residues long. V lost 7 bases, J lost 1 base, and 11 bases lay in between. CDR3 loop: CASTPPGSYNEQFF. The CDR3, as DNA: TGTGCCAGCACCCCTCCAGGGTCCTACAATGAGCAGTTCTTC.

The chain is built from TRBV15 and TRBJ2-1, with D unresolved. CDR3 length: 16 residues. V dropped 0 bases and J dropped 0 bases, with 9 bases sitting between them. The germline gives CDR1 LNHNV, CDR2 YYDKDF (reference sequence). The CDR3 bases are TGTGCCACCAGCAGAGAAGGCCGTCACTCCTACAATGAGCAGTTCTTC. It codes for CATSREGRHSYNEQFF.

The V gene is TRBV7-2, the J gene TRBJ1-5, with 11 bases that match TRBD1. Trimming cost V 5 bases and J 7 bases; bases outside gene matches: 7. This CDR3 is built from 15 residues. Germline lookup yields CDR1 SGHTA and CDR2 FQGNSA. As DNA, the CDR3 is TGTGCCAGCAGCATTGGACAGGGGGCCGGGCAGCCCCAGCATTTT. This encodes CASSIGQGAGQPQHF. Full variable domain (rest looked up from reference TRBV7-2 and TRBJ1-5): GAGVSQSPSNKVTEKGKDVELRCDPISGHTALYWYRQSLGQGLEFLIYFQGNSAPDKSGLPSDRFSAERTGGSVSTLTIQRTQQEDSAVYLCASSIGQGAGQPQHFGDGTRLSIL.

The chain employs TRBV28 and TRBJ2-4; 11 nucleotides match TRBD2. The CDR3 is made up of 14 amino acids. The V gene end was trimmed by 2 bases and the J gene end by 10 bases; junction bases not matched to a gene: 4. The germline CDR1 and CDR2 sequences are MDHEN and SYDVKM. CDR3 sequence reads: CASSLQTSGGIQYF. The CDR3 nucleotides read TGTGCCAGCAGTTTACAAACTAGCGGGGGAATTCAGTACTTC.

The rearrangement uses TRBV30 and TRBJ2-5, with 8 bases aligning to TRBD1. The J call is in doubt because the DNA end fits TRBJ2-7 better. Germline values: CDR1 GTSNPN, CDR2 SVGIG (reference sequence). The CDR3 consists of 13 residues. The CDR3 nucleotides read TGTGCCTGGAGCGCCACAGGGGGCTACGAGCAGTACTTC. This codes for CAWSATGGYEQYF.

This clone was seen once. This chain joins TRBV18 and TRBJ2-3, with D perhaps TRBD2 (5 bases). Trimming removed 1 base from V and 6 bases from J, with 8 bases in between. The germline CDR1 and CDR2 sequences are KGHSH and LQKENI. This CDR3 comprises 13 residues. CDR3 in DNA: TGTGCCAGCTCACCACAACTAGGGGATACGCAGTATTTT. This translates into CASSPQLGDTQYF.

This clone was detected once. This sequence joins TRBV6-5 and TRBJ2-7; no definite D call. Trimming removed 0 bases from V and 2 bases from J, with 8 bases in between. The CDR3 consists of 14 residues. Germline V gene lookup returns CDR1 MNHEY and CDR2 SVGAGI. Here the CDR3 reads CASSYSDRTYEQYF. Written as DNA, the CDR3 is TGTGCCAGCAGTTACTCGGACCGCACCTACGAGCAGTACTTC.

This sequence joins TRBV4-1 and TRBJ1-2; 11 bases are shared with TRBD1. The CDR3 runs to 16 residues. V dropped 2 bases and J dropped 3; count of bases not matched to a gene: 5. The germline V gene encodes CDR1 MGHRA and CDR2 YSYEKL. CDR3 sequence (DNA): TGCGCCAGCAGCCAACTCGGACAGGGGGCAGACTATGGCTACACCTTC. It codes for CASSQLGQGADYGYTF.

The chain recombines TRBV5-1 with TRBJ1-3; 9 nucleotides align to TRBD1. V gave up 3 bases and J gave up 4 bases; unmatched junction bases: 2. CDR3 size: 14 residues. CDR1 and CDR2 (germline): SGHRS, YFSETQ. DNA of the CDR3: TGCGCCAGCAGCTCGACAGGGGGGGGAAACACCATATATTTT. This sequence encodes CASSSTGGGNTIYF. The full variable domain, with the rest looked up from reference TRBV5-1 and TRBJ1-3, is KAGVTQTPRYLIKTRGQQVTLSCSPISGHRSVSWYQQTPGQGLQFLFEYFSETQRNKGNFPGRFSGRQFSNSRSEMNVSTLELGDSALYLCASSSTGGGNTIYFGEGSWLTVV.

The chain has TRBV9 and TRBJ2-7; no reliable D call. Trimming took off 0 bases at V and 2 bases at J, with 9 bases between the two ends. CDR3 length: 14 residues. The germline CDR1 and CDR2 sequences are SGDLS and YYNGEE. The CDR3 is CASSVGSTPYEQYF. CDR3 bases: TGTGCCAGCAGCGTAGGAAGCACCCCCTACGAGCAGTACTTC.

The chain carries TRBV11-1 and TRBJ2-6; 9 nucleotides agree with TRBD1. This CDR3 comprises 18 residues. The V and J ends lost 1 base and 1 base, in that order; junction bases with no gene match: 5. The germline V gene has CDR1 SGHAT and CDR2 FQDESV (reference sequence). The CDR3 sequence: CASSLGYRGRSGANVLTF. The CDR3 DNA follows: TGTGCCAGCAGCTTAGGGTACAGGGGGCGTTCTGGGGCCAACGTCCTGACTTTC.

This chain links TRBV5-5 with TRBJ2-7, with TRBD1 matching over 7 bases. The CDR3 length is 13 residues. Germline assignment: CDR1 SGHKS and CDR2 YYEKEE (reference sequence). The V and J ends lost 1 base and 4 bases, in that order; junction bases with no gene match: 2. CDR3 coding DNA: TGTGCCAGCAGCTTGCCAGGGGGTTACGAGCAGTACTTC. This gives the protein CASSLPGGYEQYF.

This sequence joins TRBV28 and TRBJ1-4; D is unresolved. CDR1 and CDR2 from the germline V gene are MDHEN and SYDVKM. The CDR3 sequence is 14 residues long. V shed 8 bases and J shed 8 bases, with 18 bases lying between them. The CDR3 loop is CASGQRWSSEKLFF. The CDR3 nucleotides are TGTGCCAGCGGGCAAAGGTGGTCTAGCGAAAAACTGTTTTTT.

The chain uses TRBV6-5 and TRBJ1-4; TRBD1 matches at 7 bases. This CDR3 region has 14 residues. Germline assignment: CDR1 MNHEY and CDR2 SVGAGI. Losses at the gene ends were 6 bases for V and 7 bases for J; bases not matched to a gene: 8. CDR3 in DNA: TGTGCCAGCAGCCCAGGGACAGCGGGTGAAAAACTGTTTTTT. Translating gives CASSPGTAGEKLFF.

The chain carries TRBV28 and TRBJ1-1; no clear D gene. Germline V lookup: CDR1 MDHEN, CDR2 SYDVKM. This CDR3 region has 13 residues. With 8 bases removed from V and 0 bases from J, the gap between germline ends came to 10 bases. The CDR3 coding sequence is TGTGCCAGCTTCGTACGGGTGAACACTGAAGCTTTCTTT. Protein product: CASFVRVNTEAFF.

The genes are TRBV7-2 and TRBJ2-5; D is undetermined. Trimming took off 3 bases at V and 3 bases at J, with 11 bases between the two ends. CDR1 is SGHTA, CDR2 FQGNSA, per germline. This CDR3 spans 14 amino acids. CDR3 in DNA: TGTGCCAGCAGCTTTAGCCGGGCCAAAGAGACCCAGTACTTC. Protein product: CASSFSRAKETQYF.

The V call is TRBV18, the J call TRBJ1-2; no clear D. CDR1 is KGHSH and CDR2 is LQKENI in the germline V gene. This CDR3 has 11 residues. V was shortened by 3 bases and J by 8 bases, with 7 bases between the two germline ends. The CDR3 bases are TGTGCCAGCTCACCGGATCGCGGCTACACCTTC. Amino acid sequence: CASSPDRGYTF.

The chain employs TRBV9 and TRBJ1-1; D is undetermined. This CDR3 region has 14 residues. V gave up 0 bases and J gave up 1 base, with 7 bases separating them. Germline values: CDR1 SGDLS, CDR2 YYNGEE. The CDR3 sequence is CASSVVGQNTEAFF. DNA for the CDR3: TGTGCCAGCAGCGTAGTTGGTCAGAACACTGAAGCTTTCTTT.

In this sample, this clone turned up once. This chain joins TRBV5-1 and TRBJ2-7; 7 nucleotides line up with TRBD1. The CDR3 extends over 15 amino acids. J lost 3 bases, V lost 0 bases, and 6 bases had no gene match. Looked up from germline, CDR1 is SGHRS and CDR2 is YFSETQ. CDR3 amino acids: CASSLGGQTFYEQYF. The CDR3 DNA is TGCGCCAGCAGCTTGGGGGGACAGACCTTCTACGAGCAGTACTTC.

Details on this clone: This CDR3 is also generated by other DNA sequences in the sample. CDR3 nucleotides: TGTGCCTGGAGTGGAGGGACTAGCGGGGGTACAGATACGCAGTATTTT. Its protein is CAWSGGTSGGTDTQYF. V and J are TRBV30 and TRBJ2-3; 14 bases agree with TRBD2. Germline V CDR1 and CDR2: GTSNPN, SVGIG (reference sequence). Germline trimming cut 1 base from V and 3 bases from J; bases unmatched to any gene: 3. The CDR3 totals 16 residues.

This clone was seen just once. The V call is TRBV5-1, the J call TRBJ1-1; tentative D call: TRBD1 (6 bases). Trimming removed 0 bases at V and 5 bases at J, with 20 bases between. The germline CDR1 and CDR2 sequences are SGHRS and YFSETQ. CDR3 length equals 17 residues. CDR3 loop: CASSLGRTQGIRTEAFF. The CDR3 DNA is TGCGCCAGCAGCTTGGGTAGAACGCAGGGGATCAGAACTGAAGCTTTCTTT.

The J gene is TRBJ1-3, the V gene TRBV6-6; a possible D gene is TRBD1 (6 bases). V shed 10 bases and J shed 4 bases, with 8 bases lying between them. The CDR3 consists of 11 residues. Germline-derived CDR1 and CDR2 are MNHNY and SVGAGI (reference sequence). The CDR3 is CATGTGNTIYF. The CDR3 region has the DNA TGTGCCACCGGGACAGGAAACACCATATATTTT.

The rearrangement uses TRBV11-3 and TRBJ2-2; D is possibly TRBD1 (5 bases). Germline CDR1 and CDR2: SGHNT and YENEEA. V was shortened by 4 bases and J by 7 bases, with 19 bases between the two germline ends. CDR3 length equals 16 residues. The CDR3 loop reads CASSSQESGIGGELFF. The CDR3 DNA reads as TGTGCCAGCAGCTCCCAGGAGTCAGGGATCGGCGGGGAGCTGTTTTTT.

The count of this clone is one. The chain links TRBV5-4 to TRBJ1-4; 8 positions match TRBD1. The J segment lost 8 bases and the V segment lost 5 bases, leaving 8 bases of the junction unmatched. Germline loops: CDR1 SGHNT, CDR2 YYREEE (reference sequence). This CDR3 region has 14 residues. CDR3 sequence: CASSLQGVGEKLFF. CDR3 nucleotide sequence: TGTGCCAGCAGTCTACAGGGGGTCGGAGAAAAACTGTTTTTT.

Worth noting for this clone: A junction boundary mismatches the germline segment, possibly from a read error. The CDR3 nucleotides are TGTGCCAGCCGCCTCGGCGGGGGGCACAATGAACAGTTCTTC. Translating it yields CASRLGGGHNEQFF. This chain links TRBV2 with TRBJ2-1; 8 bases align to TRBD2. Germline CDR1 SNHLY, CDR2 FYNNEI. There are 14 residues in the CDR3.

This clone was seen just once. The DNA for the CDR3 is TGCAGCGTTGTATCCGGGACTAGCTCTTCCTACGAGCAGTACTTC. Translating gives CSVVSGTSSSYEQYF. The V call is TRBV29-1, the J call TRBJ2-7; 9 positions agree with TRBD2. Germline V gives CDR1 SQVTM, CDR2 ANQGSEA. CDR3 size: 15 residues. V was clipped by 4 bases and J by 1 base; unmatched bases: 8.

The rearrangement joins TRBV7-9 to TRBJ1-2, with no clear D. The CDR3 loop spans 12 amino acids. Deletions cut 1 base from V and 6 bases from J, with 6 bases between. Germline V lookup: CDR1 SEHNR, CDR2 FQNEAQ (reference sequence). As DNA, the CDR3 is TGTGCCAGCAGCTTAGGGCCTGATGGCTACACCTTC. Translated: CASSLGPDGYTF.

The chain recombines TRBV7-9 with TRBJ1-6, with 7 positions matching TRBD1. CDR1 and CDR2 (germline): SEHNR, FQNEAQ (reference sequence). The V gene end was trimmed by 3 bases and the J gene end by 4 bases; junction bases not matched to a gene: 0. CDR3 length: 14 amino acids. CDR3 sequence: CASSLDRYNSPLHF. The CDR3 DNA reads TGTGCCAGCAGCTTGGACAGGTATAATTCACCCCTCCACTTT.

This clone is a singleton in its sample. The rearrangement uses TRBV6-5 and TRBJ2-1, with TRBD1 matching 12 bases. V dropped 2 bases and J dropped 6; count of bases not matched to a gene: 5. The length of the CDR3 is 16 residues. CDR1 is MNHEY and CDR2 is SVGAGI in the germline V gene. The CDR3 protein is CASSYPRDRGRNEQFF. CDR3 DNA sequence: TGTGCCAGCAGTTACCCCCGGGACAGGGGGCGCAATGAGCAGTTCTTC.

This chain uses TRBV19 with TRBJ2-2; D gene uncertain. The V end lost 2 bases, the J end lost 7 bases, and 2 bases lay between the germline ends. The CDR3 covers 11 residues. Germline CDR1 and CDR2: LNHDA and SQIVND (reference sequence). CDR3 sequence reads: CASSISGELFF. CDR3 bases: TGTGCCAGTAGTATAAGCGGGGAGCTGTTTTTT.

The CDR3 loop reads CASTGGTVGEQYF. For the CDR3, the DNA is TGTGCCAGCACGGGGGGGACGGTCGGGGAGCAGTACTTC. This chain joins TRBV2 and TRBJ2-7; 8 bases line up with TRBD2. The CDR3 extends over 13 amino acids. The germline V gene encodes CDR1 SNHLY and CDR2 FYNNEI. V trimming: 7 bases; J trimming: 7 bases; junction bases outside the gene matches: 9. Supplemented by reference TRBV2 and TRBJ2-7, the full variable domain reads EPEVTQTPSHQVTQMGQEVILRCVPISNHLYFYWYRQILGQKVEFLVSFYNNEISEKSEIFDDQFSVERPDGSNFTLKIRSTKLEDSAMYFCASTGGTVGEQYFGPGTRLTVT.

The chain joins TRBV27 to TRBJ1-2; 9 positions match TRBD1. After removal of 0 bases from V and 4 bases from J, the junction contained 0 bases not matched to a gene. CDR3 length equals 14 residues. Germline-derived CDR1 and CDR2 are MNHEY and SMNVEV (reference sequence). For the CDR3, the DNA is TGTGCCAGCAGTTTATCGGGACAGGGCTATGGCTACACCTTC. This translates into CASSLSGQGYGYTF.